This T cell receptor (beta chain) derives from a study of molecular identifiers for immune sequencing clone quantification. Findings and caveats of the study: Naive cells had under 1% of molecules in clones above 20 RNA copies, effectors over 99%.

Bulk TCR library preparation followed previously described methods with listed TCR primers. One entry per CDR3 protein, called by TCRdb with MiXCR from the PCR reads. The repertoire has 350,000 or so distinct CDR3 sequences, about a fifth of them found once; the top ten carry approximately 0.84%. The CDR3 loop spans 15 amino acids. Germline-derived CDR1 and CDR2 are MNHNY and SVGAGI (reference sequence). Investigators produced naive CD8 libraries from 20,000 to 1,000,000 sorted cells, drawing on 10%, 30% or 50% RNA. A CD8+CD4-CCR7+CD45RA+ phenotype served as the sorting definition for naive CD8 T cells. Of note for this clonotype: Its target is not known. Germline and junction disagree at one end, which may indicate a read error.

The clonotype originates from a human donor in good health. Some libraries in this study had Jurkat cell RNA spiked in. Sequencing was done on a sample of naive CD8+ T cells from blood, with Jurkat cell RNA spiked in. Subset described: FACS-sorted CD8+CD4-CCR7+CD45RA+ naive T cells. This rearrangement joins TRBV6-6 to TRBJ2-5; 12 positions agree with TRBD2. CDR3 bases: TGTGCCAGCAAAAGGGAACTAGCGGGAGGAGAGACCCAGCACTTC. Protein product: CASKRELAGGETQHF.